This T cell receptor beta chain was captured by sequencing in a study of shared clonotypes between healthy human individuals. In the study overall: CD4 naive cells filled three plates per donor, CD4 memory three, CD8 naive two and CD8 memory one. Whole-study findings and limits: In contrast to clonotypes shared by all four donors, non-shared clonotypes had lower generation probabilities.

V was trimmed by 0 bases and J by 4 bases, leaving 14 bases between them. The germline V gene encodes CDR1 SGDLS and CDR2 YYNGEE. The CDR3 is 15 amino acids. The sample holds a few counts of this clone. The target antigen is unknown. Generated by immunoSEQ multiplex PCR, the TCRdb table keeps only in-frame clones and is missing some. Of about 110,000 clones listed, around 68% are singletons. This sequence was found in a young woman in good health. The source material was memory CD8+ T cells sorted from blood. Subset of the sample: CD45RO+ cells pooled with CCR7-negative TemRA cells. The rearrangement links TRBV9 to TRBJ2-7; no clear D. In DNA form, the CDR3 reads TGTGCCAGCAGCGTAGAGGAAGGTTCATTTTACGAGCAGTACTTC. It codes for CASSVEEGSFYEQYF.